This is a list of T cell receptor beta chains from one sample in a study of blood T cell repertoires in COVID-19. Clones were read by immunoSEQ multiplex PCR, and TCRdb kept only the in-frame ones, dropping some. The table records some 190,000 clones, more than 80% of them present only once. Sequenced input: peripheral blood. These receptors were taken from a woman aged 55 to 70 with acute or convalescent COVID-19. The CDR3 runs from the conserved cysteine through the conserved F or W. The order of the fields is CDR3 protein, CDR3 DNA, clone size, J gene, V gene, D gene, CDR3 length. D genes are given only for firm matches. The size entry is marked missing in some rows and otherwise reads once, few, many or a size class.

CDR3aa: CASSLRGQGLYNEQFF
CDR3nt: TGTGCCAGCAGCCTTAGGGGACAGGGATTATACAATGAGCAGTTCTTC
abundance: -
j_gene: TRBJ2-1
v_gene: TRBV16
d_gene: TRBD1
len: 16

CDR3aa: CASSQGTSGSRQETQYF
CDR3nt: TGTGCCAGCAGCCAAGGGACTAGCGGGAGCCGGCAAGAGACCCAGTACTTC
abundance: -
j_gene: TRBJ2-5
v_gene: TRBV3-1/TRBV3-2
d_gene: TRBD2
len: 17

CDR3aa: CASTLRVWDTEAFF
CDR3nt: TGTGCCAGCACCTTGAGGGTCTGGGACACTGAAGCTTTCTTT
abundance: -
j_gene: TRBJ1-1
v_gene: TRBV28
d_gene: -
len: 14

CDR3aa: CATSDPIAGSTDTQYF
CDR3nt: TGTGCCACCAGTGACCCGATAGCGGGGTCTACAGATACGCAGTATTTT
abundance: -
j_gene: TRBJ2-3
v_gene: TRBV24-1
d_gene: TRBD2
len: 16

CDR3aa: CATSASATNYGYTF
CDR3nt: TGTGCCACCAGTGCCTCAGCGACTAACTATGGCTACACCTTC
abundance: -
j_gene: TRBJ1-2
v_gene: TRBV24-1
d_gene: -
len: 14

CDR3aa: CSATDGLSADTQYF
CDR3nt: TGCAGCGCTACCGACGGACTATCCGCAGATACGCAGTATTTT
abundance: -
j_gene: TRBJ2-3
v_gene: TRBV29-1
d_gene: -
len: 14

CDR3aa: CASRAALAKNIQYF
CDR3nt: TGTGCCAGCAGGGCGGCCTTAGCCAAAAACATTCAGTACTTC
abundance: once
j_gene: TRBJ2-4
v_gene: TRBV2
d_gene: -
len: 14

CDR3aa: CASSLGLAGGTDTQYF
CDR3nt: TGTGCCAGCAGCTTGGGACTAGCGGGGGGCACAGATACGCAGTATTTT
abundance: few
j_gene: TRBJ2-3
v_gene: TRBV2
d_gene: TRBD2
len: 16

CDR3aa: CATSRGDFPYEQYF
CDR3nt: TGTGCCACCAGCAGAGGGGACTTCCCCTACGAGCAGTACTTC
abundance: -
j_gene: TRBJ2-7
v_gene: TRBV15
d_gene: -
len: 14

CDR3aa: CASSVKLAGPGRTDTQYF
CDR3nt: TGTGCCAGCAGCGTAAAGCTAGCGGGACCAGGGCGCACAGATACGCAGTATTTT
abundance: -
j_gene: TRBJ2-3
v_gene: TRBV9
d_gene: TRBD2
len: 18

CDR3aa: CASSLQGIRNTGELFF
CDR3nt: TGTGCCAGCAGTCTACAGGGAATTCGGAACACCGGGGAGCTGTTTTTT
abundance: -
j_gene: TRBJ2-2
v_gene: TRBV2
d_gene: -
len: 16

CDR3aa: CASSSSSGSNNEQFF
CDR3nt: TGTGCCAGCAGCTCCTCTAGCGGGAGTAATAATGAGCAGTTCTTC
abundance: -
j_gene: TRBJ2-1
v_gene: TRBV5-4
d_gene: TRBD2
len: 15

CDR3aa: CASRWTGGTLSEQYF
CDR3nt: TGTGCCAGCAGGTGGACAGGGGGTACCTTAAGCGAGCAGTACTTC
abundance: -
j_gene: TRBJ2-7
v_gene: TRBV27
d_gene: TRBD1
len: 15

CDR3aa: CAISALLAGGGNEQFF
CDR3nt: TGTGCCATCAGTGCCCTACTAGCGGGAGGTGGCAATGAGCAGTTCTTC
abundance: -
j_gene: TRBJ2-1
v_gene: TRBV10-3
d_gene: TRBD2
len: 16

CDR3aa: CASSSRDVGGAFF
CDR3nt: TGTGCCAGCAGCTCCCGGGACGTCGGGGGAGCTTTCTTT
abundance: -
j_gene: TRBJ1-1
v_gene: TRBV2
d_gene: -
len: 13

CDR3aa: CASSFSGGAWGLISGANVLTF
CDR3nt: TGTGCCAGCAGTTTTTCAGGGGGCGCGTGGGGGTTGATTTCTGGGGCCAACGTCCTGACTTTC
abundance: -
j_gene: TRBJ2-6
v_gene: TRBV27
d_gene: TRBD1
len: 21

CDR3aa: CASRAGTYNTGELFF
CDR3nt: TGTGCCAGCAGGGCCGGGACTTACAACACCGGGGAGCTGTTTTTT
abundance: once
j_gene: TRBJ2-2
v_gene: TRBV27
d_gene: -
len: 15

CDR3aa: CARVRGGRRNTEAFF
CDR3nt: TGTGCCAGAGTTCGAGGAGGGCGGCGGAACACTGAAGCTTTCTTT
abundance: -
j_gene: TRBJ1-1
v_gene: TRBV2
d_gene: -
len: 15

CDR3aa: CASSFSDSGNTIYF
CDR3nt: TGTGCCAGCAGCTTCTCAGACTCTGGAAACACCATATATTTT
abundance: -
j_gene: TRBJ1-3
v_gene: TRBV5-5
d_gene: -
len: 14

CDR3aa: CASSQGGRLVNTEAFF
CDR3nt: TGTGCCAGCAGCCAGGGGGGCAGGCTCGTGAACACTGAAGCTTTCTTT
abundance: -
j_gene: TRBJ1-1
v_gene: TRBV28
d_gene: TRBD1
len: 16

CDR3aa: CASTGQSNQPQHF
CDR3nt: TGTGCCAGCACGGGACAGAGCAATCAGCCCCAGCATTTT
abundance: -
j_gene: TRBJ1-5
v_gene: TRBV2
d_gene: TRBD1
len: 13

CDR3aa: CASSEGFLLSNEQFF
CDR3nt: TGTGCCAGCAGTGAAGGTTTCCTGTTATCCAATGAGCAGTTCTTC
abundance: -
j_gene: TRBJ2-1
v_gene: TRBV6-1
d_gene: -
len: 15

CDR3aa: CASSTRGGVTPNEQFF
CDR3nt: TGTGCCAGTAGTACCCGCGGGGGGGTTACGCCCAATGAGCAGTTCTTC
abundance: -
j_gene: TRBJ2-1
v_gene: TRBV19
d_gene: TRBD2
len: 16

CDR3aa: CASSQGLLYNEQFF
CDR3nt: TGTGCCAGCAGCCAAGGACTACTATACAATGAGCAGTTCTTC
abundance: -
j_gene: TRBJ2-1
v_gene: TRBV14
d_gene: -
len: 14

CDR3aa: CSVAQGAGSYGYTF
CDR3nt: TGCAGCGTTGCGCAGGGGGCTGGTAGCTATGGCTACACCTTC
abundance: -
j_gene: TRBJ1-2
v_gene: TRBV29-1
d_gene: TRBD1
len: 14

CDR3aa: CASSIAAGYTF
CDR3nt: TGTGCCAGTAGTATTGCGGCCGGCTACACCTTC
abundance: -
j_gene: TRBJ1-2
v_gene: TRBV19
d_gene: -
len: 11

CDR3aa: CASISGFNEQFF
CDR3nt: TGTGCCAGTATTAGTGGTTTCAATGAGCAGTTCTTC
abundance: few
j_gene: TRBJ2-1
v_gene: TRBV19
d_gene: -
len: 12